This T cell receptor beta chain came from a study of T cells in Graves' hyperthyroidism and ophthalmopathy. This clonotype was detected many times. TCR beta CDR3 regions were amplified from RNA transcripts. The study used the HTBI primer set for a first-round RT-PCR of the TCR CDR3. TCRdb recomputed calls from the multiplex PCR reads with MiXCR, one row per CDR3 protein. The top ten clones hold 28% of a sample with roughly 250,000 distinct CDR3 sequences, roughly 15% of them seen once. Trimming pared 5 bases from V and 0 bases from J, leaving 11 bases between. Germline CDR1 and CDR2: SGHNT and YENEEA. This CDR3 comprises 15 residues.

The sequencing sample was made of blood. V usage is TRBV11-3 and J usage is TRBJ2-1; D ambiguous. The clonotype originates from a woman under 30 with Graves' ophthalmopathy. DNA of the CDR3: TGTGCCAGCAGCGATCCCTTCTCCTCCTACAATGAGCAGTTCTTC. Protein: CASSDPFSSYNEQFF.